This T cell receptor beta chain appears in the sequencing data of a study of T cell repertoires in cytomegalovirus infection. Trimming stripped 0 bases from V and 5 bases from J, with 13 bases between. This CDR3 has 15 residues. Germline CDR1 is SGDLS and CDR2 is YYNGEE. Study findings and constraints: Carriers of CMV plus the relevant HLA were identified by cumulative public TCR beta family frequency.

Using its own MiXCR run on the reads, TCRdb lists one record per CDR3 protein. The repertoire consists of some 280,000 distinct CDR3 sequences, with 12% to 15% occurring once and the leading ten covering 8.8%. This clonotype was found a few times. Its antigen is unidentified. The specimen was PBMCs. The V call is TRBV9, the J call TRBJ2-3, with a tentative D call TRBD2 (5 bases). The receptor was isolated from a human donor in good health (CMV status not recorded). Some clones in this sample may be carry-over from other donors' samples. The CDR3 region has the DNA TGTGCCAGCAGCGTAGGACGGGGAGCTGGAGATACGCAGTATTTT. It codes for CASSVGRGAGDTQYF.